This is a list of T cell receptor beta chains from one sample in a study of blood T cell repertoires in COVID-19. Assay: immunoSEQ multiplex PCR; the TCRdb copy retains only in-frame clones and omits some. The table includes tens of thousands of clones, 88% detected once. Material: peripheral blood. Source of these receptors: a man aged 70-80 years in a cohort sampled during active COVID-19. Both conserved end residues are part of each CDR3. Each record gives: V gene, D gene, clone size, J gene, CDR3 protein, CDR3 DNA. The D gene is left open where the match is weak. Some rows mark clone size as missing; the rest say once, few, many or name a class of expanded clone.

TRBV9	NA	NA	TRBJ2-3	CASSEGVDTQYF	TGTGCCAGCAGCGAGGGGGTGGATACGCAGTATTTT
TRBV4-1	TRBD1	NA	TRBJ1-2	CASSQGTGGMWGYTF	TGCGCCAGCAGCCAAGGGACAGGGGGCATGTGGGGCTACACCTTC
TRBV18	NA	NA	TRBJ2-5	CASSSILEETQYF	TGTGCCAGCTCCTCTATCTTAGAAGAGACCCAGTACTTC
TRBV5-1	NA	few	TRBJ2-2	CASYGTGRGTGELFF	TGCGCCAGCTACGGGACTGGAAGAGGGACCGGGGAGCTGTTTTTT
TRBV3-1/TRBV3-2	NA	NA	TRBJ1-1	CASSQGGRSTEAFF	TGTGCCAGCAGCCAAGGCGGTCGGAGCACTGAAGCTTTCTTT
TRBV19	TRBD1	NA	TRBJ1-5	CASSIEGQAQHF	TGTGCCAGTAGTATAGAGGGACAGGCCCAGCATTTT
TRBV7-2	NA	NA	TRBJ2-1	CASSFTRVLNEQFF	TGTGCCAGCAGCTTTACTAGAGTACTCAATGAGCAGTTCTTC
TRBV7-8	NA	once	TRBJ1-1	CASSLRGMNTEAFF	TGTGCCAGCAGCTTAAGGGGGATGAACACTGAAGCTTTCTTT
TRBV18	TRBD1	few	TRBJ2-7	CASSQGQGTTYEQYF	TGTGCCAGCTCACAGGGACAGGGGACAACCTACGAGCAGTACTTC
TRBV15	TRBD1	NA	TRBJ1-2	CATSRDSQGASYGYTF	TGTGCCACCAGCAGAGACTCCCAGGGGGCCAGCTATGGCTACACCTTC
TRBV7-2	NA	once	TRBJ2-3	CASSFTALTDTQYF	TGTGCCAGCAGCTTCACAGCCCTCACAGATACGCAGTATTTT
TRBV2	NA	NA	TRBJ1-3	CAGSERELSGNTIYF	TGTGCCGGCAGTGAAAGGGAGCTCTCTGGAAACACCATATATTTT
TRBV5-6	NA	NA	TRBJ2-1	CASSLVEVRYNEQFF	TGTGCCAGCAGCTTGGTCGAGGTACGATACAATGAGCAGTTCTTC
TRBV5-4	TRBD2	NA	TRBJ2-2	CASSLGLAGASTGELFF	TGTGCCAGCAGCTTGGGACTAGCGGGAGCTAGCACCGGGGAGCTGTTTTTT
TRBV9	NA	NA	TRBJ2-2	CASSVGGVNTGELFF	TGTGCCAGCAGCGTTGGCGGGGTGAACACCGGGGAGCTGTTTTTT
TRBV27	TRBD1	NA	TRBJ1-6	CASSPRTGRENSPLHF	TGTGCCAGCAGTCCGAGGACAGGGCGGGAAAATTCACCCCTCCACTTT
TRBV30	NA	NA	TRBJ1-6	CAWSGGSSYNSPLHF	TGTGCCTGGAGTGGGGGCAGCTCCTATAATTCACCCCTCCACTTT
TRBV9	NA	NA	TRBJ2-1	CASSKGLGSVNEQFF	TGTGCCAGCAGTAAGGGGCTGGGATCGGTGAATGAGCAGTTCTTC
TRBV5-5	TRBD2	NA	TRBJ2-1	CASSPGTSGRASDEQFF	TGTGCCAGCAGCCCCGGGACTAGCGGGAGGGCCTCTGATGAGCAGTTCTTC
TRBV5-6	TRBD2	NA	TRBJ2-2	CASSLPGGTTNTGELFF	TGTGCCAGCAGCCTACCGGGGGGAACCACGAACACCGGGGAGCTGTTTTTT
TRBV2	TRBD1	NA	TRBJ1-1	CASTLQGVSTEAFF	TGTGCCAGCACCCTCCAGGGGGTTTCCACTGAAGCTTTCTTT
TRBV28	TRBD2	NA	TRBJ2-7	CASSRTSSGGYEQYF	TGTGCCAGCAGTCGCACCTCTAGCGGGGGATACGAGCAGTACTTC
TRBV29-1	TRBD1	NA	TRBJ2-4	CSVVPFRDRRDIQYF	TGCAGCGTTGTCCCCTTCCGGGACAGGAGGGACATTCAGTACTTC
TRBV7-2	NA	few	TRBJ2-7	CASSLVAGDLYEQYF	TGTGCCAGCAGCTTAGTAGCAGGGGACCTCTACGAGCAGTACTTC
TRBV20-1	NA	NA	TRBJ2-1	CSGGIFDEQFF	TGCAGTGGCGGTATCTTCGATGAGCAGTTCTTC
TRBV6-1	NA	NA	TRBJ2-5	CASSESSHQRAETQYF	TGTGCCAGCAGTGAAAGTTCTCATCAACGAGCAGAGACCCAGTACTTC
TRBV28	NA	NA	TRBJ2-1	CASSLPGEVFSYNEQFF	TGTGCCAGCAGTTTGCCTGGGGAGGTATTCTCCTACAATGAGCAGTTCTTC
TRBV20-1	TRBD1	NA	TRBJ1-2	CSASETGGGYGYTF	TGCAGTGCTAGTGAGACAGGGGGCGGCTATGGCTACACCTTC
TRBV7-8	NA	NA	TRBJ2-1	CASSLGRLTSSYNEQFF	TGTGCCAGCAGCTTAGGAAGACTTACTAGCTCCTACAATGAGCAGTTCTTC
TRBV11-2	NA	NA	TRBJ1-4	CASSSAGAGRTNEKLFF	TGTGCCAGCAGCTCCGCGGGGGCAGGGAGAACTAATGAAAAACTGTTTTTT
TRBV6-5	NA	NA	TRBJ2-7	CASSYRRTRGGEQYF	TGTGCCAGCAGTTATCGGCGGACCAGGGGTGGCGAGCAGTACTTC
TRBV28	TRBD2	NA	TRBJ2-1	CASKAGGLAGILQFF	TGTGCCAGCAAAGCGGGGGGGCTAGCGGGCATTCTGCAGTTCTTC
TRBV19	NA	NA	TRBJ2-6	CASSRGAAGANVLTF	TGTGCCAGTAGTCGTGGGGCGGCTGGGGCCAACGTCCTGACTTTC
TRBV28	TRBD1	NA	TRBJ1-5	CASRDRGFNQPQHF	TGTGCCAGCCGGGACAGGGGGTTCAATCAGCCCCAGCATTTT
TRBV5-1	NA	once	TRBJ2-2	CASSSDSNTGELFF	TGCGCCAGCAGCTCGGACAGTAACACCGGGGAGCTGTTTTTT
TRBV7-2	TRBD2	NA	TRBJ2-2	CASSGWTSGTGNTGELFF	TGTGCCAGCAGCGGGTGGACTAGCGGGACCGGCAACACCGGGGAGCTGTTTTTT
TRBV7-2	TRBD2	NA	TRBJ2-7	CASSFVSGGSSYEQYF	TGTGCCAGCAGCTTTGTATCGGGAGGGAGCTCCTACGAGCAGTACTTC
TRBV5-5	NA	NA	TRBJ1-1	CASSLAGNTEAFF	TGTGCCAGCAGCTTGGCGGGGAACACTGAAGCTTTCTTT
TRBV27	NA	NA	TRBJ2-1	CASRGLLSYNEQFF	TGTGCCAGCAGGGGACTCCTCTCCTACAATGAGCAGTTCTTC
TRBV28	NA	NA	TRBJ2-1	CASRTTHNEQFF	TGTGCCAGCCGCACTACCCACAATGAGCAGTTCTTC
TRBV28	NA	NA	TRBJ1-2	CASSFQGRYGYTF	TGTGCCAGCAGTTTTCAGGGGCGCTATGGCTACACCTTC
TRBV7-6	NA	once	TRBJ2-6	CASSLAPGNSGANVLTF	TGTGCCAGCAGCTTAGCTCCAGGAAACTCTGGGGCCAACGTCCTGACTTTC
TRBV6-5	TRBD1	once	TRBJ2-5	CASTRQGGIETQYF	TGTGCCAGCACCAGACAGGGGGGGATTGAGACCCAGTACTTC
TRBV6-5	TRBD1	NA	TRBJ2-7	CASSYTYGTGMNEQYF	TGTGCCAGCAGTTACACGTACGGGACAGGCATGAACGAGCAGTACTTC
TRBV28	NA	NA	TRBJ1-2	CASSFQKQGMSGYTF	TGTGCCAGCAGTTTCCAAAAACAGGGTATGAGTGGCTACACCTTC
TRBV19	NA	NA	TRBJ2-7	CASSISGRGYEQYF	TGTGCCAGTAGTATATCGGGGAGAGGCTACGAGCAGTACTTC
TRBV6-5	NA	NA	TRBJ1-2	CASSPDSYGYTF	TGTGCCAGCAGTCCGGACAGTTATGGCTACACCTTC
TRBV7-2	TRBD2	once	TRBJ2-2	CATRLAGGRNTGELFF	TGTGCCACCAGACTAGCGGGAGGTCGGAACACCGGGGAGCTGTTTTTT
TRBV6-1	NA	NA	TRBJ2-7	CASSDIPKGVTYEQYF	TGTGCCAGCAGTGATATCCCCAAGGGGGTAACCTACGAGCAGTACTTC
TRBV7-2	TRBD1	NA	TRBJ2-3	CASSARGQGSRDTQYF	TGTGCCAGCAGCGCGAGGGGACAGGGGAGTCGAGATACGCAGTATTTT
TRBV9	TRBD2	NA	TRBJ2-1	CASSPRLAGYNEQFF	TGTGCCAGCAGCCCGAGACTAGCGGGTTACAATGAGCAGTTCTTC
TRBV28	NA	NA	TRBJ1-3	CASSFPGTSGNTIYF	TGTGCCAGCAGTTTTCCGGGTACGTCTGGAAACACCATATATTTT
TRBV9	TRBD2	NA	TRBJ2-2	CASSPSSGNHGELFF	TGTGCCAGCAGCCCCTCTAGCGGGAATCACGGGGAGCTGTTTTTT
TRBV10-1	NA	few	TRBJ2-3	CASSKGGADTQYF	TGCGCCAGCAGTAAGGGAGGCGCAGATACGCAGTATTTT
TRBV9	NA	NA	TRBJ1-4	CASSVGGDPYEKLFF	TGTGCCAGCAGCGTAGGGGGAGACCCGTACGAAAAACTGTTTTTT
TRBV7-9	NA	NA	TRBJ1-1	CASSFTVNTEAFF	TGTGCCAGCAGCTTTACGGTGAACACTGAAGCTTTCTTT
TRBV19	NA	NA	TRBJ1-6	CASSIIGAALDSPLHF	TGTGCCAGTAGTATCATAGGGGCGGCACTCGATTCACCCCTCCACTTT